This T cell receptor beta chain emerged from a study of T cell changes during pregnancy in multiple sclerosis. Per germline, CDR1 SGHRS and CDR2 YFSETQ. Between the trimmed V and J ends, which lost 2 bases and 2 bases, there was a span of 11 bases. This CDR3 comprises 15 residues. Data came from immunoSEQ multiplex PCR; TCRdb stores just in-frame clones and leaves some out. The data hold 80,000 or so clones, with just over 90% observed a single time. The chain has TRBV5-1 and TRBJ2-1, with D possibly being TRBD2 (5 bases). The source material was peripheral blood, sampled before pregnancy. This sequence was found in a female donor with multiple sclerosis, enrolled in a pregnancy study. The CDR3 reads CASSLLGPTYNEQFF. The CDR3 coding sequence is TGCGCCAGCAGCTTACTAGGGCCGACCTACAATGAGCAGTTCTTC.